These 17 T cell receptor beta chains originate from one sample sequenced in a study of early T cells in non-severe SARS-CoV-2 infection. TCRdb recomputed calls from the 5' RACE reads with MiXCR, one row per CDR3 protein. Of about 20,000 distinct CDR3 sequences listed, approximately 4.8% are singletons. The sequenced material came from whole blood. These receptor sequences come from an adult who was a healthcare worker with PCR-confirmed SARS-CoV-2 infection or an uninfected control (not recorded which).

This clonotype was seen ten or more times. Written as DNA, the CDR3 is TGCAGCGTTGAATCCAGGTTCTATGGCTACACCTTC. Amino acids: CSVESRFYGYTF. V is TRBV29-1 and J is TRBJ1-2; D remains unclear. CDR3 length: 12 amino acids. Trimming left V 2 bases short and J 4 bases short, with 8 bases between. Germline-derived CDR1 and CDR2 are SQVTM and ANQGSEA.

The sample holds many counts of this clonotype. The V and J genes are TRBV13 and TRBJ2-5; D is possibly TRBD2 (7 bases). Trimming took off 0 bases at V and 2 bases at J, with 22 bases between the two ends. The germline gives CDR1 PRHDT, CDR2 FYEKMQ (reference sequence). The CDR3 loop spans 19 amino acids. In DNA form, the CDR3 reads TGTGCCAGCAGCTTAGGCCCTCTTAGGGGGGAGGGATATCAAGAGACCCAGTACTTC. As protein: CASSLGPLRGEGYQETQYF.

The chain combines TRBV29-1 with TRBJ1-5; D is unclear. V lost 6 bases and J 5 bases, leaving 17 bases between the germline ends. CDR1 and CDR2 (germline): SQVTM, ANQGSEA. The CDR3 loop spans 14 amino acids. The DNA of the CDR3 is TGCAGCGTCGCCCAGGACGGAAAAGATCAGCCCCAGCATTTT. Translated: CSVAQDGKDQPQHF.

The gene calls are TRBV5-4 and TRBJ2-5; TRBD1 might be the D (5 bases). The CDR3 is made up of 13 amino acids. The V end was cut by 2 bases, the J end by 4 bases, with 9 bases between. The germline V gene has CDR1 SGHNT and CDR2 YYREEE (reference sequence). The CDR3 sequence: CASSLKGLETQYF. CDR3 DNA sequence: TGTGCCAGCAGCTTAAAGGGGCTAGAGACCCAGTACTTC.

At least ten counts were recorded for this clonotype. V usage is TRBV12-5 and J usage is TRBJ2-1; TRBD2 aligns across 7 bases. Germline loops: CDR1 LGHNT, CDR2 FRNRAP. V lost 3 bases, J lost 11 bases, and 1 base stayed unmatched. The CDR3 loop spans 11 amino acids. The DNA of the CDR3 is TGTGCTAGTGGTTTCGGGGGGAAGCAGTTCTTC. It translates to CASGFGGKQFF.

This chain links TRBV7-2 with TRBJ2-3; the match to TRBD2 covers 7 bases. V lost 1 base to trimming and J lost 2 bases; unmatched junction nucleotides: 3. This CDR3 has 15 amino acids. In germline, CDR1 is SGHTA, CDR2 FQGNSA. The CDR3 spells CASSLEAGYTDTQYF. The CDR3 nucleotides read TGTGCCAGCAGCTTAGAAGCGGGGTACACAGATACGCAGTATTTT. Variable domain in full (rest from reference TRBV7-2 and TRBJ2-3): GAGVSQSPSNKVTEKGKDVELRCDPISGHTALYWYRQSLGQGLEFLIYFQGNSAPDKSGLPSDRFSAERTGGSVSTLTIQRTQQEDSAVYLCASSLEAGYTDTQYFGPGTRLTVL.

This clonotype was picked up a small number of times. V is TRBV6-6 and J is TRBJ2-3; D not resolved. Between the trimmed V and J ends, which lost 7 bases and 6 bases, there was a span of 14 bases. Germline loops: CDR1 MNHNY, CDR2 SVGAGI (reference sequence). This CDR3 contains 13 residues. CDR3 sequence (DNA): TGTGCCAGCAAACTTCTCGGACCGGATACGCAGTATTTT. This codes for CASKLLGPDTQYF.

This clonotype was picked up many times. The chain recombines TRBV11-2 with TRBJ2-3, with D possibly matching TRBD1 (6 bases). This CDR3 spans 20 amino acids. Germline V gene lookup returns CDR1 SGHAT and CDR2 FQNNGV. With 4 bases removed from V and 2 bases from J, the gap between germline ends came to 28 bases. The CDR3 DNA follows: TGTGCCAGCAGCTCATCTCCGGGACATATCATTCAGTTGTCCACAGATACGCAGTATTTT. Translation gives CASSSSPGHIIQLSTDTQYF. The complete variable domain, with remaining parts taken from reference TRBV11-2 and TRBJ2-3, reads EAGVAQSPRYKIIEKRQSVAFWCNPISGHATLYWYQQILGQGPKLLIQFQNNGVVDDSQLPKDRFSAERLKGVDSTLKIQPAKLEDSAVYLCASSSSPGHIIQLSTDTQYFGPGTRLTVL.

The sample holds a few counts of this clonotype. V is TRBV4-3 and J is TRBJ2-3; maybe TRBD1 (6 bases). The CDR3 loop spans 14 amino acids. Germline V gene sequence: CDR1 LGHNA, CDR2 YSLEER. The ends were cut back, 8 bases at V and 5 bases at J, with 17 bases in the middle. CDR3 sequence: CASSPLGAVDTQYF. The CDR3 DNA reads TGCGCCAGCTCACCCTTGGGGGCGGTAGATACGCAGTATTTT.

This clonotype was counted at least ten times. The junction does not match germline at one end; this may be a read error. The chain links TRBV6-1 to TRBJ1-1; maybe TRBD1 (5 bases). Germline lookup yields CDR1 MNHNS and CDR2 SASEGT. CDR3 size: 14 residues. Here the CDR3 DNA reads TGTGCCACAGCACCTGGGACGGAGAACGCTGAAGCTTTCTTT. Protein sequence: CATAPGTENAEAFF.

The J gene is TRBJ2-7, the V gene TRBV6-2 or TRBV6-3; D remains unclear. With 2 bases removed from V and 1 base from J, the gap between germline ends came to 12 bases. This CDR3 has 15 amino acids. The germline CDR1 and CDR2 sequences are MNHEY and SVGEGT. CDR3 sequence: CASSYASEGSYEQYF. The CDR3, as DNA: TGTGCCAGCAGTTACGCCAGCGAAGGGTCCTACGAGCAGTACTTC.

This clonotype appeared many times. The rearrangement uses TRBV29-1 and TRBJ2-3; 9 nucleotides agree with TRBD2. Germline-derived CDR1 and CDR2 are SQVTM and ANQGSEA. Losses at the gene ends were 4 bases for V and 4 bases for J; bases not matched to a gene: 3. This CDR3 contains 13 residues. The CDR3 region has the DNA TGCAGCGTTGGGCTAGCGGGGCCAGATACGCAGTATTTT. It specifies CSVGLAGPDTQYF.

The table lists this clonotype with many counts. This chain uses TRBV6-6 with TRBJ2-6; the D gene is possibly TRBD2 (7 bases). This CDR3 comprises 16 residues. Trimming removed 8 bases at V and 2 bases at J, with 16 bases between. CDR1 is MNHNY, CDR2 SVGAGI, per germline (reference sequence). CDR3 in amino acids: CASFQAGATGANVLTF. Here the CDR3 DNA reads TGTGCCAGCTTTCAGGCGGGGGCTACTGGGGCCAACGTCCTGACTTTC.

This clonotype occurred many times. This sequence joins TRBV29-1 and TRBJ2-3; D could derive from TRBD1 or TRBD2 (5 bases each). V gave up 4 bases and J gave up 2 bases, with 13 bases separating them. This CDR3 is built from 14 residues. The germline V gene has CDR1 SQVTM and CDR2 ANQGSEA. CDR3 coding DNA: TGCAGCGTTGGTAGGCAGGGACCCACAGATACGCAGTATTTT. Its protein product is CSVGRQGPTDTQYF.

This clonotype occurred many times. The rearrangement joins TRBV6-5 to TRBJ1-3, with D perhaps matching TRBD1 (5 bases). In germline, CDR1 is MNHEY, CDR2 SVGAGI. This CDR3 contains 15 residues. V was trimmed by 8 bases and J by 6 bases, leaving 20 bases between them. The CDR3 is CASPLGRGTENTIYF. The CDR3, as DNA: TGTGCCAGCCCACTAGGCCGGGGGACGGAAAACACCATATATTTT.

This clonotype was seen at least ten times. The CDR3 coding sequence is TGTGCCAGCAGCGTAGTAAGCGGGGCAACAGATACGCAGTATTTT. This translates into CASSVVSGATDTQYF. The V and J genes are TRBV9 and TRBJ2-3, with 7 positions matching TRBD2. Germline V CDR1 and CDR2: SGDLS, YYNGEE. V was pared by 0 bases and J by 3 bases, with 4 bases of the junction left unmatched. The CDR3 runs 15 residues.

The table lists this clonotype with many counts. The chain links TRBV28 to TRBJ2-3; 12 nucleotides match TRBD2. The CDR3 has 15 residues. V lost 5 bases, J lost 5 bases, and 5 bases stayed unmatched. CDR1 is MDHEN, CDR2 SYDVKM, per germline. Written as DNA, the CDR3 is TGTGCCAGCAGTCTAGCGGGAGGGCCGTTAGATACGCAGTATTTT. It translates to CASSLAGGPLDTQYF.